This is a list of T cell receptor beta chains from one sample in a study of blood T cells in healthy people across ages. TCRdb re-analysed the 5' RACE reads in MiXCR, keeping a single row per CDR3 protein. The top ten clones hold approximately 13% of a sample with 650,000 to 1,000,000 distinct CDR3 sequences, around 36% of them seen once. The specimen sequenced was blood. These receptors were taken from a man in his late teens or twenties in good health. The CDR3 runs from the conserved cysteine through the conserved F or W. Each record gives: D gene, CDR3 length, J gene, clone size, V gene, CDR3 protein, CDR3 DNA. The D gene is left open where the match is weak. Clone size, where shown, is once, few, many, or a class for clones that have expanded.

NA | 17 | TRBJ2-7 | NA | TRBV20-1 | CSARDRGKGAGYNEQYF | TGCAGTGCTAGAGATCGGGGTAAGGGGGCGGGATACAATGAGCAGTACTTC
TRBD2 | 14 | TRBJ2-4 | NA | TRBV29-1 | CSVEASGGENIQYF | TGCAGCGTTGAAGCTAGCGGGGGGGAGAACATTCAGTACTTC
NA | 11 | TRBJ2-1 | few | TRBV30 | CAWRTNNEQFF | TGTGCCTGGAGGACCAACAATGAGCAGTTCTTC
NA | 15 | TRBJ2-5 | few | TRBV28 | CASSLSRSEGETQYF | TGTGCCAGCAGTTTAAGCAGGTCGGAGGGAGAGACCCAGTACTTC
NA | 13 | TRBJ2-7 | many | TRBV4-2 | CASSFGKGYEQYF | TGTGCCAGCAGCTTTGGCAAAGGGTACGAGCAGTACTTC
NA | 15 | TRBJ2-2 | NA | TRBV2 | CARGGLGSDTGELFF | TGTGCCAGGGGGGGTCTGGGATCTGACACCGGGGAGCTGTTTTTT
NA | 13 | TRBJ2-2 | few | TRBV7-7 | CASSFADTGELFF | TGTGCTAGCAGCTTTGCTGACACCGGGGAGCTGTTTTTT
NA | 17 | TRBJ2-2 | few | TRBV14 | CASSQLFQGGATGELFF | TGTGCCAGCAGCCAATTGTTCCAGGGCGGCGCCACCGGGGAGCTGTTTTTT
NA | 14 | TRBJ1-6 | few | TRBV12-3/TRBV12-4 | CASSLRGVNSPLHF | TGTGCCAGCAGCCTTCGGGGGGTTAATTCACCCCTCCACTTT
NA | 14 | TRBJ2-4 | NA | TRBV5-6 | CASSWDNSKNIQYF | TGTGCCAGCAGCTGGGACAATTCCAAAAACATTCAGTACTTC
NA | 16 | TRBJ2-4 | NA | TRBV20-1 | CSASPPGSRAKNIQYF | TGCAGTGCTAGCCCCCCCGGTTCTCGAGCCAAAAACATTCAGTACTTC
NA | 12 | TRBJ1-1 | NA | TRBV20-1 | CSAREGRMEAFF | TGCAGTGCTAGGGAGGGAAGGATGGAGGCTTTCTTT
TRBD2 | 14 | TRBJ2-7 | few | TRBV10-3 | CAISDLAGTYEQYF | TGTGCCATCAGTGACCTAGCGGGGACCTACGAGCAGTACTTC
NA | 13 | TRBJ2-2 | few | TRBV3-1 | CACKGGNTGELFF | TGTGCATGTAAGGGGGGGAACACCGGGGAGCTGTTTTTT
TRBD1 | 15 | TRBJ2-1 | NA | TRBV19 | CASTPRRDRDNEQFF | TGTGCCAGTACCCCGAGAAGGGACAGGGACAATGAGCAGTTCTTC